The 25 T cell receptor beta chains below all came from one sample that was sequenced in a study of blood T cell repertoires in COVID-19. Clones were sequenced by immunoSEQ multiplex PCR, and TCRdb holds only the in-frame ones, with some missing. Of over 55,000 clones listed, around 86% are singletons. Sequencing was performed on peripheral blood. These TCRs come from a man aged 50-59 years with active COVID-19.

The CDR3 loop reads CASSLGRELEAFF. The DNA for the CDR3 is TGTGCCAGCAGCTTAGGACGGGAACTTGAAGCTTTCTTT. The chain joins TRBV7-8 to TRBJ1-1; D not resolved. Germline V gene data show CDR1 as SGHVS and CDR2 as FQNEAQ. The ends were cut back, 1 base at V and 7 bases at J, with 10 bases in the middle. The CDR3 consists of 13 residues.

The CDR3 DNA is TGCAGCGTCTCTGGGACAGGCCCCATCCTGAACACTGAAGCTTTCTTT. Translated: CSVSGTGPILNTEAFF. The V call is TRBV29-1, the J call TRBJ1-1; the match to TRBD1 covers 8 bases. This CDR3 region has 16 residues. Per the germline V gene, CDR1 is SQVTM and CDR2 is ANQGSEA. V shed 6 bases, J shed 0 bases, and the junction held 12 bases outside the gene matches.

V gene TRBV27 combines with J gene TRBJ2-3, with D unresolved. Trimming cost V 5 bases and J 2 bases, with 8 bases left between them. The CDR3 contains 13 residues. The germline gives CDR1 MNHEY, CDR2 SMNVEV (reference sequence). The CDR3 DNA sequence: TGTGCCAGCAGTCTCCCCTACACAGATACGCAGTATTTT. It specifies CASSLPYTDTQYF.

The chain employs TRBV4-3 and TRBJ2-2; 8 bases line up with TRBD2. The J segment lost 2 bases and the V segment lost 3 bases, leaving 5 bases of the junction unmatched. The CDR3 sequence is 16 residues long. Germline assignment: CDR1 LGHNA and CDR2 YSLEER. CDR3 DNA: TGCGCCAGCAGCCAGGGCGGGGGGCTCAACACCGGGGAGCTGTTTTTT. It yields the protein CASSQGGGLNTGELFF.

The chain combines TRBV2 with TRBJ2-1; 7 bases agree with TRBD1. J was trimmed by 0 bases and V by 11 bases; bases with no gene match: 7. Germline V gene data show CDR1 as SNHLY and CDR2 as FYNNEI. The CDR3 spans 14 residues. CDR3 residues: CAGIGTASYNEQFF. The CDR3 DNA is TGTGCCGGTATCGGGACAGCCTCCTACAATGAGCAGTTCTTC.

V gene TRBV3-1 (or the pseudogene TRBV3-2) combines with J gene TRBJ1-2; 7 bases are shared with TRBD1. V lost 2 bases to trimming and J lost 2 bases; unmatched junction nucleotides: 2. The length of the CDR3 is 14 residues. Germline values: CDR1 LGHDT, CDR2 YNNKEL (reference sequence). The CDR3, as DNA: TGTGCCAGCAGCCAAACGACAGGGAACTATGGCTACACCTTC. Protein sequence: CASSQTTGNYGYTF.

The chain uses TRBV6-5 and TRBJ2-7; 7 bases agree with TRBD1. The germline CDR1 and CDR2 sequences are MNHEY and SVGAGI. V shed 5 bases, J shed 5 bases, and the junction held 9 bases outside the gene matches. This CDR3 contains 14 residues. Here the CDR3 reads CASSRTGPSHEQYF. The CDR3 region has the DNA TGTGCCAGCAGTCGGACAGGACCCAGCCACGAGCAGTACTTC.

This rearrangement joins TRBV7-2 to TRBJ2-7; TRBD1 matches 8 bases. This CDR3 region has 16 residues. V shed 1 base and J 4 bases; nucleotides not matched to a gene: 9. Germline V gene lookup returns CDR1 SGHTA and CDR2 FQGNSA. This CDR3 is CASSLDTGTGLYEQYF. The CDR3 nucleotides read TGTGCCAGCAGCTTAGATACCGGGACAGGTCTATACGAGCAGTACTTC.

The chain recombines TRBV19 with TRBJ1-1; perhaps TRBD1 as D (5 bases). Per the germline V gene, CDR1 is LNHDA and CDR2 is SQIVND (reference sequence). V lost 6 bases and J 1 base, leaving 15 bases between the germline ends. The CDR3 has 15 residues. DNA for the CDR3: TGTGCCAGTAGCGGACGGAGGGACGCGAACACTGAAGCTTTCTTT. As protein: CASSGRRDANTEAFF.

The V call is TRBV6-1, the J call TRBJ2-5; 7 bases are shared with TRBD2. Trimming removed 4 bases from V and 5 bases from J; junction bases left unmatched: 7. The CDR3 is 14 residues long. In germline, CDR1 is MNHNS, CDR2 SASEGT. As DNA, the CDR3 is TGTGCCAGCAGTGGGGGGGGGTCGATGGAGACCCAGTACTTC. Protein product: CASSGGGSMETQYF.

The chain employs TRBV18 and TRBJ2-7; D perhaps matches TRBD1 (6 bases). Germline lookup yields CDR1 KGHSH and CDR2 LQKENI. This CDR3 is 13 amino acids long. Trimming removed 8 bases at V and 2 bases at J, with 13 bases between. The CDR3 reads CASAGQRTYEQYF. The CDR3 DNA sequence: TGTGCCAGCGCTGGACAGAGAACCTACGAGCAGTACTTC.

The chain recombines TRBV10-3 with TRBJ2-6, with 8 bases that match TRBD1. Germline values: CDR1 ENHRY, CDR2 SYGVKD. The J segment lost 0 bases and the V segment lost 6 bases, leaving 16 bases of the junction unmatched. The CDR3 covers 20 residues. The CDR3 coding sequence is TGTGCCATCAGCGGGTGGAGAGACAGGGGAGCTAGCTCTGGGGCCAACGTCCTGACTTTC. Encoded protein: CAISGWRDRGASSGANVLTF.

The gene calls are TRBV5-6 and TRBJ1-2; maybe TRBD1 (5 bases). Germline V gene data show CDR1 as SGHDT and CDR2 as YYEEEE. The CDR3 extends over 15 amino acids. With 0 bases removed from V and 4 bases from J, the gap between germline ends came to 13 bases. The CDR3 nucleotides are TGTGCCAGCAGCTTGGCACAGGTTCACGTCTATGGCTACACCTTC. It encodes CASSLAQVHVYGYTF. The complete variable domain, with remaining parts taken from reference TRBV5-6 and TRBJ1-2, reads DAGVTQSPTHLIKTRGQQVTLRCSPKSGHDTVSWYQQALGQGPQFIFQYYEEEERQRGNFPDRFSGHQFPNYSSELNVNALLLGDSALYLCASSLAQVHVYGYTFGSGTRLTVV.

The rearrangement joins TRBV4-1 to TRBJ1-2; 7 bases match TRBD1. The germline CDR1 and CDR2 sequences are MGHRA and YSYEKL. The CDR3 runs 14 residues. The V segment lost 1 base and the J segment 13 bases; nucleotides outside the gene matches: 12. The CDR3, as DNA: TGCGCCAGCAGCCAAGCTGGGGACAGTCTATCATCCACCTTC. Residues: CASSQAGDSLSSTF.

The chain employs TRBV28 and TRBJ2-2; D not resolved. This CDR3 spans 15 amino acids. In germline, CDR1 is MDHEN, CDR2 SYDVKM. The ends were cut back, 7 bases at V and 0 bases at J, with 12 bases in the middle. The CDR3 nucleotides are TGTGCCAGCAAAGTCGGCGGTGCGAACACCGGGGAGCTGTTTTTT. Its translation is CASKVGGANTGELFF. Looking up the rest from reference TRBV28 and TRBJ2-2 gives the full variable domain: DVKVTQSSRYLVKRTGEKVFLECVQDMDHENMFWYRQDPGLGLRLIYFSYDVKMKEKGDIPEGYSVSREKKERFSLILESASTNQTSMYLCASKVGGANTGELFFGEGSRLTVL.

DNA of the CDR3: TGTGCCAGCGCCCAGGGCGGGCTAGCGGGATCGACTGTGCAGTTCTTC. Translated, it gives CASAQGGLAGSTVQFF. J is TRBJ2-1 and V is TRBV9, with 9 bases that match TRBD2. The V segment lost 7 bases and the J segment 12 bases; nucleotides outside the gene matches: 20. This CDR3 is built from 16 residues. The germline CDR1 and CDR2 sequences are SGDLS and YYNGEE. Filled out from reference TRBV9 and TRBJ2-1, the complete variable domain reads DSGVTQTPKHLITATGQRVTLRCSPRSGDLSVYWYQQSLDQGLQFLIQYYNGEERAKGNILERFSAQQFPDLHSELNLSSLELGDSALYFCASAQGGLAGSTVQFFGPGTRLTVL.

This clone came up once. The chain employs TRBV7-2 and TRBJ2-3; 10 bases are a match to TRBD2. CDR1 is SGHTA, CDR2 FQGNSA, per germline. The junction had 12 bases not matched to a gene; V was cut back by 4 bases and J by 5 bases. CDR3 length: 17 residues. CDR3 in amino acids: CASSSRTSGSLGDTQYF. In DNA form, the CDR3 reads TGTGCCAGCAGCTCCCGGACTAGCGGCAGCCTGGGAGATACGCAGTATTTT.

The chain links TRBV24-1 to TRBJ2-1, with a possible D match to TRBD2 (5 bases). Germline lookup yields CDR1 KGHDR and CDR2 SFDVKD. V lost 6 bases and J lost 0, with 11 bases in between. The CDR3 contains 15 residues. CDR3 sequence: CATSSDAGSYNEQFF. The CDR3 DNA is TGTGCCACCAGTTCAGACGCGGGCTCCTACAATGAGCAGTTCTTC.

The V gene is TRBV12-3 or TRBV12-4, the J gene TRBJ2-7, with 8 bases identical to TRBD2. After removal of 9 bases from V and 5 bases from J, the junction contained 6 bases not matched to a gene. The CDR3 is 12 residues long. The CDR3 DNA sequence: TGTGCCAGTAGCGGGGCGACGGACGAGCAGTACTTC. Translating gives CASSGATDEQYF.

The chain uses TRBV19 and TRBJ1-5; TRBD1 matches at 7 bases. Per the germline V gene, CDR1 is LNHDA and CDR2 is SQIVND (reference sequence). The trim removed 4 bases at V and 0 bases at J, leaving 12 bases unmatched. This CDR3 is built from 18 residues. The CDR3 DNA sequence: TGTGCCAGTAGTACACTCCGGGACAGAGGTAATAGCAATCAGCCCCAGCATTTT. Translation: CASSTLRDRGNSNQPQHF.

The genes are TRBV4-3 and TRBJ1-2; D is undetermined. The germline V gene encodes CDR1 LGHNA and CDR2 YSLEER. This CDR3 comprises 15 residues. The V and J ends lost 0 bases and 5 bases respectively, with 13 bases between them. The CDR3 coding sequence is TGCGCCAGCAGCCAAGAGGTCCAGACAATATATGGCTACACCTTC. Amino acids: CASSQEVQTIYGYTF.

This clone was seen only once. The gene calls are TRBV6-2 or TRBV6-3 and TRBJ2-7; TRBD1 is a possible D gene (5 bases). The germline V gene encodes CDR1 MNHEY and CDR2 SVGEGT. V shed 0 bases and J shed 7 bases, with 16 bases lying between them. The CDR3 contains 15 residues. The CDR3 coding sequence is TGTGCCAGCAGTTACTCGACTCATAGGGGCTCTGAGCAGTACTTC. Translated, it gives CASSYSTHRGSEQYF.

The chain uses TRBV4-3 and TRBJ2-7; TRBD1 matches at 9 bases. Germline loops: CDR1 LGHNA, CDR2 YSLEER. V lost 4 bases, J lost 4 bases, and 11 bases stayed unmatched. This CDR3 is built from 16 residues. CDR3 DNA: TGCGCCAGCAGCCGAGATTCGGGACAGGGAATTTACGAGCAGTACTTC. As protein: CASSRDSGQGIYEQYF.

This rearrangement joins TRBV7-2 to TRBJ2-3, with D possibly being TRBD1 (6 bases). This CDR3 contains 14 residues. Trimming took off 5 bases at V and 4 bases at J, with 13 bases between the two ends. CDR1 SGHTA and CDR2 FQGNSA come from the germline V gene. The CDR3 DNA reads TGTGCCAGCAGCCCCACCCCAGGGGCAGATACGCAGTATTTT. Translation gives CASSPTPGADTQYF.

The chain couples TRBV11-2 to TRBJ2-7; D is unclear. The V gene's germline CDR1 is SGHAT and CDR2 FQNNGV. The CDR3 consists of 12 residues. The V gene lost 2 bases and the J gene lost 3 bases, with 5 bases spanning the gap. CDR3 coding DNA: TGTGCCAGCAGCTTATTCGGCTACGAGCAGTACTTC. It is translated as CASSLFGYEQYF.